This TCR beta chain was profiled in a study of cytomegalovirus exposure and HLA in healthy donors. Study-wide results and caveats: Most TCR beta V segments were productive about 90% or about 30% of the time in an earlier analysis. A later analysis appeared to link common viral pathogens to several of the most significant clusters.

CDR3 size: 14 residues. From germline, CDR1 is MNHNS and CDR2 SASEGT. V dropped 3 bases and J dropped 9 bases, with 12 bases sitting between them. PCR used 60 Vbeta primers and 13 Jbeta primers. Data came from immunoSEQ multiplex PCR; TCRdb stores just in-frame clones and leaves some out. This sample has 100,000 to 150,000 clones, with around four fifths found just once. Comment on this clone: Its antigen is not known.

The chain recombines TRBV6-1 with TRBJ1-6; D is perhaps TRBD1 (5 bases). The TCR originated in a woman aged 40-49 years in good health and CMV-seropositive. The sample consisted of PBMCs. This CDR3 reads CASSETQGVSPLHF. The CDR3 DNA sequence: TGTGCCAGCAGTGAGACGCAAGGGGTTTCACCCCTCCACTTT.